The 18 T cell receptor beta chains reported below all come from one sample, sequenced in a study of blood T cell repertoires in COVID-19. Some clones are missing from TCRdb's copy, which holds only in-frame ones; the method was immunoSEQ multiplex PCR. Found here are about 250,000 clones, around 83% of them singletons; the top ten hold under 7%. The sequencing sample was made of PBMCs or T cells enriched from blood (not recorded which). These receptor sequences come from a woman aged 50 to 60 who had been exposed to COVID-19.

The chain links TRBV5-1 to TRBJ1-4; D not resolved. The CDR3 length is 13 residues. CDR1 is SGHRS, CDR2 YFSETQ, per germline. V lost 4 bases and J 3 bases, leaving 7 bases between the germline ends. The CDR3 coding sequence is TGCGCCAGCAGCATGACTTCTAATGAAAAACTGTTTTTT. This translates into CASSMTSNEKLFF. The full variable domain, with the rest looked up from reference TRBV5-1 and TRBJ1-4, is KAGVTQTPRYLIKTRGQQVTLSCSPISGHRSVSWYQQTPGQGLQFLFEYFSETQRNKGNFPGRFSGRQFSNSRSEMNVSTLELGDSALYLCASSMTSNEKLFFGSGTQLSVL.

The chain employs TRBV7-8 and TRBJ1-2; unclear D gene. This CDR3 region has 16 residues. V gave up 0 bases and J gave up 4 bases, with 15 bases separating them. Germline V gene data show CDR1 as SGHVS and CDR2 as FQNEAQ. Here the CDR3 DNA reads TGTGCCAGCAGCTTAGCTGAGGGTCGCTATGGCTATGGCTACACCTTC. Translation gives CASSLAEGRYGYGYTF.

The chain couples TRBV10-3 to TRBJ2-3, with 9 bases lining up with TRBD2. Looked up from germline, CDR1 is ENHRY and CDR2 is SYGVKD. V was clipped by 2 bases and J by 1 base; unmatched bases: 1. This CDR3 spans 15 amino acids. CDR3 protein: CAISEGTSRTDTQYF. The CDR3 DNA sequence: TGTGCCATCAGTGAGGGGACTAGCCGCACAGATACGCAGTATTTT.

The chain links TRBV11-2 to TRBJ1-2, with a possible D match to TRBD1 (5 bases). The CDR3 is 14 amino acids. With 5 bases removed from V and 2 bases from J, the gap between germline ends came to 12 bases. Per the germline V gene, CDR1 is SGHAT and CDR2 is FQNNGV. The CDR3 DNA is TGTGCCAGCAGCGTGACAGCATTCAACTATGGCTACACCTTC. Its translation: CASSVTAFNYGYTF. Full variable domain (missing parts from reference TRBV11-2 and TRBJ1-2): EAGVAQSPRYKIIEKRQSVAFWCNPISGHATLYWYQQILGQGPKLLIQFQNNGVVDDSQLPKDRFSAERLKGVDSTLKIQPAKLEDSAVYLCASSVTAFNYGYTFGSGTRLTVV.

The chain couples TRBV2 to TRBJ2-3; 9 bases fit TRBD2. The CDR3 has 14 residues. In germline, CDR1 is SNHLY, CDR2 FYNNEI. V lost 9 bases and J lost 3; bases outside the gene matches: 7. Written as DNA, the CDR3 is TGTGCCAGTATAGCGGGGGCCTCTACAGATACGCAGTATTTT. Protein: CASIAGASTDTQYF.

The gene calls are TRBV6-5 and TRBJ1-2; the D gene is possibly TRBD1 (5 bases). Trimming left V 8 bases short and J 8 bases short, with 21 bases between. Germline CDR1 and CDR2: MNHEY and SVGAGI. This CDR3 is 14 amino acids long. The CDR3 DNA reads TGTGCCAGCGGGCCGCGTGGGGCTCCCCGGGGCTACACCTTC. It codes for CASGPRGAPRGYTF.

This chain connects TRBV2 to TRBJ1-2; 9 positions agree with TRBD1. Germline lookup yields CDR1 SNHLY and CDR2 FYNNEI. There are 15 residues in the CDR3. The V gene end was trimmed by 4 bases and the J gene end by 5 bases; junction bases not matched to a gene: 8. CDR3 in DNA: TGTGCCAGCAGTGTGCTTGGACAGGGGCAATATGGCTACACCTTC. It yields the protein CASSVLGQGQYGYTF. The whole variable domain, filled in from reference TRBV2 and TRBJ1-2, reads EPEVTQTPSHQVTQMGQEVILRCVPISNHLYFYWYRQILGQKVEFLVSFYNNEISEKSEIFDDQFSVERPDGSNFTLKIRSTKLEDSAMYFCASSVLGQGQYGYTFGSGTRLTVV.

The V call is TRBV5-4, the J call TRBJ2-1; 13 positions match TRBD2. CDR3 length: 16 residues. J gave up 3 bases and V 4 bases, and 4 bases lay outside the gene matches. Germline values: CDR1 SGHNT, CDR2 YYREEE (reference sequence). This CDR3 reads CASSTTSGGIYNEQFF. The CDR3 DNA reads TGTGCCAGCAGCACGACTAGCGGGGGGATCTACAATGAGCAGTTCTTC.

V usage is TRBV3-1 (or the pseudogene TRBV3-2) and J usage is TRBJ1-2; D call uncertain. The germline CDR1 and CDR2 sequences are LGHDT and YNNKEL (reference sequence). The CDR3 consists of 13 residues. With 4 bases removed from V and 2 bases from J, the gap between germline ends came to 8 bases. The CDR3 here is CASSLPGNYGYTF. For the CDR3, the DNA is TGTGCCAGCAGCCTCCCCGGGAACTATGGCTACACCTTC.

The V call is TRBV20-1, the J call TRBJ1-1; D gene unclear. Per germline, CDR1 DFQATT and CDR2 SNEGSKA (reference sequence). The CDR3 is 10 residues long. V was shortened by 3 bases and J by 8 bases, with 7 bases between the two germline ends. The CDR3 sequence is CSASIIEAFF. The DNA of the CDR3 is TGCAGTGCTAGTATTATAGAAGCTTTCTTT.

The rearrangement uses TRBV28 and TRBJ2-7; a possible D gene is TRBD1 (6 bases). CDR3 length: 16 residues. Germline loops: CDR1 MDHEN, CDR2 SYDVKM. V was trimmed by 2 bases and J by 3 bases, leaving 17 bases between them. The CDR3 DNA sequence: TGTGCCAGCAGTTTAAGTGGAGCAGGGGCCGTCTACGAGCAGTACTTC. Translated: CASSLSGAGAVYEQYF. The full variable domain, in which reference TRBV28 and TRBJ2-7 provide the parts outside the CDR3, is DVKVTQSSRYLVKRTGEKVFLECVQDMDHENMFWYRQDPGLGLRLIYFSYDVKMKEKGDIPEGYSVSREKKERFSLILESASTNQTSMYLCASSLSGAGAVYEQYFGPGTRLTVT.

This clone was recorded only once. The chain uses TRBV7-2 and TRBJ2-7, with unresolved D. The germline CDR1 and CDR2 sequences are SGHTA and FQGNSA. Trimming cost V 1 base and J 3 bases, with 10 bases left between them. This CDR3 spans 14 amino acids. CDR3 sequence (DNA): TGTGCCAGCAGCTTAGATTTACAGATCTACGAGCAGTACTTC. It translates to CASSLDLQIYEQYF.

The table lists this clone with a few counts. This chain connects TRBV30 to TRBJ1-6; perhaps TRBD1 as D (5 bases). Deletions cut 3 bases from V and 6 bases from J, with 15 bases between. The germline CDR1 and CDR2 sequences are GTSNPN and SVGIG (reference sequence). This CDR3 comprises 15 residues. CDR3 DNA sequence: TGTGCCTGGAGGAACAGGCATACGGGTAATTCACCCCTCCACTTT. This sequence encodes CAWRNRHTGNSPLHF.

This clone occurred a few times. For the CDR3, the DNA is TGTGCCAGCAGCTTAGCCGGAGTAAATGGCTACACCTTC. Its translation is CASSLAGVNGYTF. The chain combines TRBV13 with TRBJ1-2; D unclear. The CDR3 totals 13 residues. Germline V gene lookup returns CDR1 PRHDT and CDR2 FYEKMQ (reference sequence). V was cut by 1 base and J by 6 bases, with 9 bases left in between.

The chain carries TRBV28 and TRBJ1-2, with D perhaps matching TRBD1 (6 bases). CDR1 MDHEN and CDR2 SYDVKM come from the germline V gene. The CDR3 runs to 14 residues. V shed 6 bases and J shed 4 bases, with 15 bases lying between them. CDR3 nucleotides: TGTGCCAGCAGAGGACAGTCCCGCAGCTATGGCTACACCTTC. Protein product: CASRGQSRSYGYTF.

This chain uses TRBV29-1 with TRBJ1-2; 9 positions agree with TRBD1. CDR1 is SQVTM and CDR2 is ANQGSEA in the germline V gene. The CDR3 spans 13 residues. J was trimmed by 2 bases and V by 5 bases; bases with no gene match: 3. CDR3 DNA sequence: TGCAGCGTTCACAGGGGGCAGAACTATGGCTACACCTTC. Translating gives CSVHRGQNYGYTF.

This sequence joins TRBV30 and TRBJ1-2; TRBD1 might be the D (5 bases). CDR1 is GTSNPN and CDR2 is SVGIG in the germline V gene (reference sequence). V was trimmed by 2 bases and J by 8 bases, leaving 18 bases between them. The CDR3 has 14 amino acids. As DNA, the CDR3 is TGTGCCTGGAGTTTGGGCGGCATTCGGGGGGGCTACACCTTC. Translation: CAWSLGGIRGGYTF. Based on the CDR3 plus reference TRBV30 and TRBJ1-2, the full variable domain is SQTIHQWPATLVQPVGSPLSLECTVEGTSNPNLYWYRQAAGRGLQLLFYSVGIGQISSEVPQNLSASRPQDRQFILSSKKLLLSDSGFYLCAWSLGGIRGGYTFGSGTRLTVV.

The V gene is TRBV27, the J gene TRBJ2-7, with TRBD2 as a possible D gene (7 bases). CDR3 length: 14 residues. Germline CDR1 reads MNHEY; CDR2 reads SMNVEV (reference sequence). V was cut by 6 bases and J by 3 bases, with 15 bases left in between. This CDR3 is CASRHREGIYEQYF. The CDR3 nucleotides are TGTGCCAGCAGGCACAGGGAGGGTATCTACGAGCAGTACTTC.